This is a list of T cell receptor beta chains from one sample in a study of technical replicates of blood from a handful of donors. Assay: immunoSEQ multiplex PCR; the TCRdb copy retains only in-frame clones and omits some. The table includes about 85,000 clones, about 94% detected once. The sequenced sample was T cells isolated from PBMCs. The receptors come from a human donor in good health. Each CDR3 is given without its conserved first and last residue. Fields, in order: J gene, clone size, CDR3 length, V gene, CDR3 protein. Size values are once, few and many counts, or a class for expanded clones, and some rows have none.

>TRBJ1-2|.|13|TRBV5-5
ASSLQRTGSQGYT
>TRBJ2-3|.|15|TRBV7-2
ASSPVPSGRSTDTQY
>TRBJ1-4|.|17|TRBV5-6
ASSLGRLNGPFRDEKLF
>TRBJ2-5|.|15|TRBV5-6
ASSSVRPTEFQETQY
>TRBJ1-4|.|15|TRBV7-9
ASSLERRRATNEKLF
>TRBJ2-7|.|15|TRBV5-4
ASSPGLAGALFYEQY
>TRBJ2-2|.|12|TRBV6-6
ASSFPAGAGELF
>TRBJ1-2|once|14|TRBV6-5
ASSSYNRRTNYGYT
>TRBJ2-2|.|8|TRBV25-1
ASMSGELF
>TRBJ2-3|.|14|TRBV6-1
ASSEALTTYTDTQY
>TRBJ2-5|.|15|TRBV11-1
ASRLGLAGGTQETQY
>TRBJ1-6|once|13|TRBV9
ASSVEGQGNSPLH
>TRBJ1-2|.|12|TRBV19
ASSIGPANYGYT
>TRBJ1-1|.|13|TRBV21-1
ASSNLSRRWTEAF
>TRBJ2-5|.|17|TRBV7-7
ASSLGDRGQGRFWETQY
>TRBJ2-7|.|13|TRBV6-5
ASSRPGDSGYEQY
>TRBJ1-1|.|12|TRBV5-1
ASSTAQLNTEAF